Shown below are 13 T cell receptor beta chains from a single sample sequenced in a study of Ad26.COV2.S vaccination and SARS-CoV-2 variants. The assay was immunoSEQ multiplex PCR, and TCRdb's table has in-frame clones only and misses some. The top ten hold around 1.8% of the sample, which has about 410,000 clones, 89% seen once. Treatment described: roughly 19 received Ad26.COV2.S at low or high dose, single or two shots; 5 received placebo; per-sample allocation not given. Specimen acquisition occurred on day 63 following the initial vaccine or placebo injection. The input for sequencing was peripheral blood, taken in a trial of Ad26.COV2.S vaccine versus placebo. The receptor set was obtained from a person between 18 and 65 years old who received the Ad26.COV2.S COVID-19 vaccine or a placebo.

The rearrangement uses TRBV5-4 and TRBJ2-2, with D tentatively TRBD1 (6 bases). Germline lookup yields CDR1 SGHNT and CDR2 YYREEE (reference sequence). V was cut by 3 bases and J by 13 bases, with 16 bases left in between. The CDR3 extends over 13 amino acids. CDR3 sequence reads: CASSSGRQDSLFF. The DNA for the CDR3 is TGTGCCAGCAGCTCTGGTCGACAGGACTCGCTGTTTTTT.

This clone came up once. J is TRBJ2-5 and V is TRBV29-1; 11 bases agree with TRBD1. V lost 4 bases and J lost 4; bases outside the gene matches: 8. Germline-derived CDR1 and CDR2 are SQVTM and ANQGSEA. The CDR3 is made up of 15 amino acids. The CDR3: CSVGGDRGFSETQYF. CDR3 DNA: TGCAGCGTTGGAGGGGACAGGGGGTTTTCAGAGACCCAGTACTTC.

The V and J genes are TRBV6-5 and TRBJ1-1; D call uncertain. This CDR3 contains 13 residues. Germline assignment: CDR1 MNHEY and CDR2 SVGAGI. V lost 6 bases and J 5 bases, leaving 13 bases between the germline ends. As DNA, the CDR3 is TGTGCCAGCAGCCATCAAGAGGTAACTGAAGCTTTCTTT. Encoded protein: CASSHQEVTEAFF.

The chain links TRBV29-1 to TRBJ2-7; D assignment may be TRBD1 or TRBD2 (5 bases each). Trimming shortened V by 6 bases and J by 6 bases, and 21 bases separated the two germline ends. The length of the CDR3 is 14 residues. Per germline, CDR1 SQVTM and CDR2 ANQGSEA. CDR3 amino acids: CSVSPGTQNSEQYF. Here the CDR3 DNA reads TGCAGCGTCTCCCCCGGGACCCAGAACTCCGAGCAGTACTTC.

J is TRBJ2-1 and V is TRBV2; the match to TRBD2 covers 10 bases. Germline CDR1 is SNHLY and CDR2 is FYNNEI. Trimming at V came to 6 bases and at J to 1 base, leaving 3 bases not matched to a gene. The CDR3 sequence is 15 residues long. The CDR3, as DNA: TGTGCCAGCAGAAAACTAGCGGGATCCTACAATGAGCAGTTCTTC. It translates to CASRKLAGSYNEQFF.

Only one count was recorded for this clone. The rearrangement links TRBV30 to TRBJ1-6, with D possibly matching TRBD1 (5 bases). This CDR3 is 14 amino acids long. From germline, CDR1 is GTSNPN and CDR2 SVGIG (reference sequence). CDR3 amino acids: CAESSGDYNSPLHF. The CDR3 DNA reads TGTGCGGAGTCGTCGGGGGATTATAATTCACCCCTCCACTTT.

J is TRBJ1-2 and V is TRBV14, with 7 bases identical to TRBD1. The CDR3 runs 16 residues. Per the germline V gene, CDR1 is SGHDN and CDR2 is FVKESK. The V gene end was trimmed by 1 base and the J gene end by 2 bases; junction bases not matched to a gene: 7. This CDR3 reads CASSQGSTGTNYGYTF. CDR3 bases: TGTGCCAGCAGCCAAGGATCGACAGGGACCAACTATGGCTACACCTTC.

This CDR3 reads CASSSSGRGTSEQFF. CDR3 in DNA: TGTGCCAGTAGTTCTAGCGGGAGGGGGACAAGTGAGCAGTTCTTC. This chain joins TRBV19 and TRBJ2-1; 12 bases are a match to TRBD2. The V and J ends lost 5 bases and 9 bases, in that order; junction bases with no gene match: 8. The germline V gene encodes CDR1 LNHDA and CDR2 SQIVND (reference sequence). This CDR3 is built from 15 residues.

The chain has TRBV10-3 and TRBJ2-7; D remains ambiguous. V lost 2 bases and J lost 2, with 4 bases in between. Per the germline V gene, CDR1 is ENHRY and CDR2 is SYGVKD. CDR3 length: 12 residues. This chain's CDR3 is CAISETTYEQYF. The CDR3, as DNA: TGTGCCATCAGTGAGACCACCTACGAGCAGTACTTC.

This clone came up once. CDR3 bases: TGTGCCAGCAGGGAGGGGACAGGGAATTCACCCCTCCACTTT. Its translation is CASREGTGNSPLHF. V is TRBV11-2 and J is TRBJ1-6, with TRBD1 identical over 9 bases. This CDR3 comprises 14 residues. After removal of 6 bases from V and 7 bases from J, the junction contained 4 bases not matched to a gene. Germline CDR1 and CDR2: SGHAT and FQNNGV. Full variable domain (remainder filled in from reference TRBV11-2 and TRBJ1-6): EAGVAQSPRYKIIEKRQSVAFWCNPISGHATLYWYQQILGQGPKLLIQFQNNGVVDDSQLPKDRFSAERLKGVDSTLKIQPAKLEDSAVYLCASREGTGNSPLHFGNGTRLTVT.

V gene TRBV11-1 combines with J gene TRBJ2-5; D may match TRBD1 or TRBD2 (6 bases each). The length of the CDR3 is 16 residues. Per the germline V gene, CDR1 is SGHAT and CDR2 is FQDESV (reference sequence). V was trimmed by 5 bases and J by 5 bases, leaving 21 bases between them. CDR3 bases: TGTGCCAGCAGCCTTACGGGTTTCGGGGGCTCGGAGACCCAGTACTTC. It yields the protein CASSLTGFGGSETQYF.

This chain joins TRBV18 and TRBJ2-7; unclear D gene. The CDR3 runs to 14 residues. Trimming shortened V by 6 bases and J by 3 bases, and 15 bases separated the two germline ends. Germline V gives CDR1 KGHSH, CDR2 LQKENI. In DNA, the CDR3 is TGTGCCAGCTCGAACACAGCTTATGACTACGAGCAGTACTTC. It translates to CASSNTAYDYEQYF.

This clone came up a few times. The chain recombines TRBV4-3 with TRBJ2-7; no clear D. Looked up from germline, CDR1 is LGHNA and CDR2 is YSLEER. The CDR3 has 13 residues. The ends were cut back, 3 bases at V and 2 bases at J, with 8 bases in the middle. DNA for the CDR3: TGCGCCAGCAGCCAGGACCGAACCTACGAGCAGTACTTC. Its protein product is CASSQDRTYEQYF.